This is a list of T cell receptor beta chains from one sample in a study of cytomegalovirus exposure and HLA in healthy donors. Clones were sequenced by immunoSEQ multiplex PCR, and TCRdb holds only the in-frame ones, with some missing. The data contain more than 150,000 clones, 65% to 85% of them singletons. The sequencing input was PBMCs. These receptors were obtained from a girl between 10 and 17 years old in good health and CMV-seropositive. Each CDR3 is given with its conserved first and last residue.

j_call v_call cdr3_aa
TRBJ2-3 TRBV7-8 CASSFLAGYTDTQYF
TRBJ2-7 TRBV10-1 CASSEIAGGTYEQYF
TRBJ2-1 TRBV11-2 CASSLDLDEQFF
TRBJ2-7 TRBV5-6 CASSSLGRAAYEQYF
TRBJ2-1 TRBV11-2 CASSLEVATNEQFF
TRBJ2-7 TRBV4-2 CASSRELVAGGHEQYF
TRBJ2-1 TRBV9 CASSALQGADNEQFF
TRBJ2-7 TRBV19 CASSMDRGAYEQYF
TRBJ2-3 TRBV5-1 CASSGGTSGSTDTQYF
TRBJ2-2 TRBV30 CAWSTGPPGELFF
TRBJ1-6 TRBV9 CASSVGNSPLHF
TRBJ2-3 TRBV19 CAAKRASGASTDTQYF
TRBJ2-1 TRBV15 CATSRDESRDEQFF
TRBJ2-7 TRBV7-9 CSSAELVSEQYF
TRBJ1-5 TRBV6-1 CASSELGNQPQHF
TRBJ2-2 TRBV5-1 CASSYQGPNTGELFF
TRBJ2-1 TRBV6-5 CASSKLAGFYEQFF
TRBJ2-1 TRBV5-4 CASSHSGSSYNEQFF
TRBJ2-2 TRBV15 CATLGTENTGELFF
TRBJ1-1 TRBV6-5 CASSYWEGSEAFF
TRBJ2-6 TRBV7-3 CASSLEGLGVLTF
TRBJ2-5 TRBV5-8 CASSLERPGQQETQYF
TRBJ2-1 TRBV2 CASLERVGNEQFF
TRBJ1-1 TRBV30 CAWSSRRRDTEAFF
TRBJ2-5 TRBV6-5 CASSYSGLKKTQYF
TRBJ2-7 TRBV7-8 CASSLARYRGRPDEQYF
TRBJ2-2 TRBV9 CASSGQAMNTGELFF
TRBJ1-1 TRBV15 CATSRQGYLGAFF
TRBJ1-5 TRBV6-5 CASSPGTSAQHF
TRBJ2-4 TRBV6-5 CASSPREWDIQYF
TRBJ2-5 TRBV27 CASSLWADLSQETQYF
TRBJ2-3 TRBV10-1 CASSEGTGWDTQYF
TRBJ2-1 TRBV19 CASSLLAGAGNEQFF
TRBJ2-2 TRBV18 CASSRGTANTGELFF
TRBJ2-2 TRBV25-1 CASSGGRARFDTGELFF